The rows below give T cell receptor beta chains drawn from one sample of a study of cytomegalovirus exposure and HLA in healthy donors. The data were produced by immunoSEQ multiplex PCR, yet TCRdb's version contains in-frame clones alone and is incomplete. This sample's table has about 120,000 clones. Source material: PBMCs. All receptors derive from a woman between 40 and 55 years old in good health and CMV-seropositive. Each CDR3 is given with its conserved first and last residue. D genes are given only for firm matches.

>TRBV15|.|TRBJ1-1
TGTGCCACCAGCAGACTTTCGAGGATGACTGAAGCTTTCTTT
CATSRLSRMTEAFF
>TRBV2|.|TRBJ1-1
TGTGCCAGCAGGGATTCACAGGAGAGGAACACTGAAGCTTTCTTT
CASRDSQERNTEAFF
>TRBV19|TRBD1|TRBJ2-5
TGTGCCACTCGACAGGGATCTAGAGAGACCCAGTACTTC
CATRQGSRETQYF
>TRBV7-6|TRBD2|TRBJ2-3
TGTGCCAGCAGCTCCTACCTAGCGGGAGCTAGCACAGATACGCAGTATTTT
CASSSYLAGASTDTQYF
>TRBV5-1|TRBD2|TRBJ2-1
TGCGCCAGCAGCTTGGGAGCGGGACCTCACAATGAGCAGTTCTTC
CASSLGAGPHNEQFF
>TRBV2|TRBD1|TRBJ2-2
TGTGCCAGCACCTGGACAGGCGCTATCGGGGAGCTGTTTTTT
CASTWTGAIGELFF
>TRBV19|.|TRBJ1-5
TGTGCCAGTAGCCCCGGGACAAGAGGCAATCAGCCCCAGCATTTT
CASSPGTRGNQPQHF
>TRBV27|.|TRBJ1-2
TGTGCCAGCAGTTTATTCGGCACAGGGAGAAACTATGGCTACACCTTC
CASSLFGTGRNYGYTF
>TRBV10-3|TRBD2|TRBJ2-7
TGTGCCATCAGTGAGTCTAGGGCGGGGGACGAGCAGTACTTC
CAISESRAGDEQYF
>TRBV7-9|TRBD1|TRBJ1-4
TGTGCCAGCAGCAAGACAGGGGCTACTAATGAAAAACTGTTTTTT
CASSKTGATNEKLFF
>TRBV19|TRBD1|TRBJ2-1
TGTGCCAGTAGTCAAATACAGGGGGTGAGTGAGCAGTTCTTC
CASSQIQGVSEQFF
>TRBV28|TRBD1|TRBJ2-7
TGTGCCAGCCAGGGACAGACCTACGAGCAGTACTTC
CASQGQTYEQYF
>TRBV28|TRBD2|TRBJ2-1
TGTGCCAGCAGTTTGGTACCGGCTAGCGGGAGAGAAGAGCAGTTCTTC
CASSLVPASGREEQFF
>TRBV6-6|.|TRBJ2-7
TGTGCCAGCCGCGAAACAGGGTCCTATTCCTACGAGCAGTACTTC
CASRETGSYSYEQYF